One and the same sample provided the 21 T cell receptor beta chains below, sequenced in a study of CD8 T cells in Susac syndrome. Reverse transcription of roughly 0.5 to 1 ug RNA was carried out with random hexamers. TCRdb reprocessed the immunoSEQ multiplex PCR reads with MiXCR, giving one entry per CDR3 protein. The sample lists about 120,000 distinct CDR3 sequences, 90% to 95% seen once, with 0.093% in the top ten. Sample: CD4+ T cells from PBMCs. Every receptor here comes from a human donor with multiple sclerosis.

This chain links TRBV28 with TRBJ1-6, with D possibly being TRBD1 (6 bases). V was cut by 5 bases and J by 7 bases, with 12 bases left in between. Germline CDR1 is MDHEN and CDR2 is SYDVKM. The CDR3 contains 14 residues. CDR3 sequence (DNA): TGTGCCAGCAGTCCGGGACAAAGAAATTCACCCCTCCACTTT. Translating it yields CASSPGQRNSPLHF.

CDR3 region: CASSLGGYSYNEQFF. The DNA of the CDR3 is TGTGCCAGCAGTTTGGGGGGTTACTCCTACAATGAGCAGTTCTTC. The rearrangement uses TRBV28 and TRBJ2-1; maybe TRBD2 (6 bases). Trimming took 3 bases from V and 0 from J, leaving 9 bases between them. The CDR3 spans 15 residues. Germline V lookup: CDR1 MDHEN, CDR2 SYDVKM.

The gene calls are TRBV3-1 and TRBJ2-4; 10 bases agree with TRBD2. CDR1 LGHDT and CDR2 YNNKEL come from the germline V gene (reference sequence). The CDR3 extends over 17 amino acids. Unmatched junction bases numbered 11, after V lost 0 bases and J lost 9 bases. The CDR3 bases are TGTGCCAGCAGCCAAGATCGGGGGCTAGCGGGGGCTAGCATTCAGTACTTC. It specifies CASSQDRGLAGASIQYF.

The chain joins TRBV20-1 to TRBJ2-1; D unresolved. In germline, CDR1 is DFQATT, CDR2 SNEGSKA (reference sequence). V was cut by 3 bases and J by 0 bases, with 12 bases left in between. This CDR3 has 15 residues. The CDR3 loop reads CSASSVGHSYNEQFF. The CDR3 bases are TGCAGTGCTAGTAGTGTAGGGCACTCCTACAATGAGCAGTTCTTC.

The chain links TRBV4-3 to TRBJ1-2; 9 bases align to TRBD1. CDR1 is LGHNA and CDR2 is YSLEER in the germline V gene. The CDR3 totals 16 residues. Trimming cost V 4 bases and J 4 bases; bases outside gene matches: 10. CDR3 sequence reads: CASSPPPGQGTYGYTF. CDR3 in DNA: TGCGCCAGCAGCCCGCCCCCCGGACAGGGGACCTATGGCTACACCTTC.

This chain connects TRBV14 to TRBJ1-1; D is uncertain. CDR1 and CDR2 (germline): SGHDN, FVKESK. The CDR3 totals 14 residues. Trimming took 3 bases from V and 1 from J, leaving 9 bases between them. The CDR3 protein is CASSHGPENTEAFF. DNA of the CDR3: TGTGCCAGCAGCCACGGACCAGAGAACACTGAAGCTTTCTTT.

The genes are TRBV19 and TRBJ2-3; no firm D call. The CDR3 length is 13 residues. V was pared by 2 bases and J by 1 base, with 4 bases between. The germline V gene has CDR1 LNHDA and CDR2 SQIVND (reference sequence). The CDR3 DNA is TGTGCCAGTAGTATATGGGGCACAGATACGCAGTATTTT. Protein product: CASSIWGTDTQYF.

This sequence joins TRBV18 and TRBJ2-7; D uncertain. CDR1 KGHSH and CDR2 LQKENI come from the germline V gene. Between the trimmed V and J ends, which lost 4 bases and 4 bases, there was a span of 11 bases. The CDR3 consists of 13 residues. As DNA, the CDR3 is TGTGCCAGCTCACTACAAGACGGTTACGAGCAGTACTTC. Its protein product is CASSLQDGYEQYF.

This chain links TRBV30 with TRBJ1-1, with D possibly being TRBD1 (5 bases). The ends were cut back, 0 bases at V and 3 bases at J, with 8 bases in the middle. Germline V gene sequence: CDR1 GTSNPN, CDR2 SVGIG (reference sequence). The length of the CDR3 is 13 residues. This CDR3 is CAWSVRGDTEAFF. The CDR3 DNA sequence: TGTGCCTGGAGTGTTAGAGGGGACACTGAAGCTTTCTTT.

The V and J genes are TRBV3-1 and TRBJ1-4; D unclear. This CDR3 is 15 amino acids long. From germline, CDR1 is LGHDT and CDR2 YNNKEL (reference sequence). With 2 bases removed from V and 3 bases from J, the gap between germline ends came to 10 bases. CDR3 bases: TGTGCCAGCAGCCAAACCGGGATTCCTAATGAAAAACTGTTTTTT. The encoded protein is CASSQTGIPNEKLFF.

This chain links TRBV7-2 with TRBJ2-3; 10 positions agree with TRBD2. Trimming at V came to 0 bases and at J to 4 bases, leaving 1 base not matched to a gene. This CDR3 has 15 amino acids. The V gene's germline CDR1 is SGHTA and CDR2 FQGNSA. The CDR3 DNA follows: TGTGCCAGCAGCTTAGCTAGCGGGGGGTCAGATACGCAGTATTTT. This codes for CASSLASGGSDTQYF.

The chain is built from TRBV30 and TRBJ2-2; no definite D call. V was trimmed by 2 bases and J by 2 bases, leaving 9 bases between them. The CDR3 sequence is 14 residues long. The germline CDR1 and CDR2 sequences are GTSNPN and SVGIG (reference sequence). The CDR3 reads CAWSRLANTGELFF. DNA of the CDR3: TGTGCCTGGAGTAGGCTGGCCAACACCGGGGAGCTGTTTTTT.

This sequence joins TRBV7-9 and TRBJ2-4, with D perhaps matching TRBD1 (5 bases). V gave up 3 bases and J gave up 0 bases, with 6 bases separating them. Germline V CDR1 and CDR2: SEHNR, FQNEAQ (reference sequence). The CDR3 consists of 14 residues. CDR3 in DNA: TGTGCCAGCAGCTTGGGGCTAGCCAAAAACATTCAGTACTTC. Translated: CASSLGLAKNIQYF.

CDR3 DNA: TGTGCCAGCAGCGTAGGGGTCGGGGTAAACTACGAGCAGTACTTC. Translated: CASSVGVGVNYEQYF. The chain recombines TRBV9 with TRBJ2-7; D might be TRBD2 (5 bases). The CDR3 runs to 15 residues. Trimming left V 0 bases short and J 3 bases short, with 13 bases between. CDR1 and CDR2 (germline): SGDLS, YYNGEE.

This chain links TRBV19 with TRBJ2-7; TRBD1 matches 7 bases. Germline CDR1 is LNHDA and CDR2 is SQIVND (reference sequence). This CDR3 comprises 14 residues. J lost 3 bases, V lost 3 bases, and 5 bases had no gene match. The CDR3 spells CASSISWDSYEQYF. The CDR3 DNA is TGTGCCAGTAGTATCTCTTGGGACAGCTACGAGCAGTACTTC.

The chain carries TRBV6-5 and TRBJ2-5; 7 bases are a match to TRBD2. Germline CDR1 is MNHEY and CDR2 is SVGAGI. V gave up 0 bases and J gave up 2 bases; unmatched junction bases: 6. The CDR3 sequence is 16 residues long. As DNA, the CDR3 is TGTGCCAGCAGTTACTCGGGCGGGGGACTTCAAGAGACCCAGTACTTC. This codes for CASSYSGGGLQETQYF.

This chain uses TRBV7-2 with TRBJ1-3; the D gene is possibly TRBD1 (5 bases). This CDR3 contains 16 residues. Germline CDR1 is SGHTA and CDR2 is FQGNSA. Trimming took 3 bases from V and 1 from J, leaving 13 bases between them. CDR3 amino acids: CASSFGGARSGNTIYF. DNA for the CDR3: TGTGCCAGCAGCTTTGGAGGGGCGAGGTCTGGAAACACCATATATTTT.

The chain couples TRBV24-1 to TRBJ2-3, with D hard to call. Germline CDR1 is KGHDR and CDR2 is SFDVKD. Trimming stripped 5 bases from V and 4 bases from J, with 15 bases between. There are 15 residues in the CDR3. CDR3 region: CATSGFSRQADTQYF. The DNA of the CDR3 is TGTGCCACCAGTGGATTTTCACGTCAGGCAGATACGCAGTATTTT.

This clonotype appeared a single time. This rearrangement joins TRBV28 to TRBJ1-2; D is possibly TRBD1 (5 bases). From germline, CDR1 is MDHEN and CDR2 SYDVKM. The CDR3 extends over 15 amino acids. V lost 7 bases and J 2 bases, leaving 17 bases between the germline ends. The CDR3 DNA follows: TGTGCCAGCATCCTCGACGGGGCTCACAACTATGGCTACACCTTC. Translation: CASILDGAHNYGYTF.

The chain combines TRBV6-6 with TRBJ2-3; perhaps TRBD1 as D (6 bases). The CDR3 is made up of 14 amino acids. Deletions cut 2 bases from V and 3 bases from J, with 9 bases between. Germline V gives CDR1 MNHNY, CDR2 SVGAGI (reference sequence). CDR3 sequence (DNA): TGTGCCAGCAGTTACGAACAGGGAACAGATACGCAGTATTTT. Its protein is CASSYEQGTDTQYF.

This clonotype was found once. The chain links TRBV7-2 to TRBJ1-1; the D gene is possibly TRBD1 (6 bases). CDR1 and CDR2 from the germline V gene are SGHTA and FQGNSA. The CDR3 contains 15 residues. The V gene lost 5 bases and the J gene lost 0 bases, with 13 bases spanning the gap. The chain's CDR3 is CASSPTQGMNTEAFF. In DNA, the CDR3 is TGTGCCAGCAGCCCCACCCAGGGGATGAACACTGAAGCTTTCTTT.